Presented here are 16 T cell receptor beta chains from one specimen sequenced in a study of HIV-infected patients and healthy controls. Around 0.5 ug RNA was reverse transcribed with alpha and beta constant-region primers. Separate chain-specific third strand synthesis with multiplexing indices produced the alpha and beta libraries. From the 5' RACE reads, TCRdb called clonotypes with MiXCR, one entry per CDR3 protein. The table shows roughly 9,800 distinct CDR3 sequences, with about 10% occurring only once. All unsorted peripheral T cells were captured because whole blood was used without fractionation. Here the sequenced sample was blood, taken before antiretroviral therapy. The source is an adult with HIV infection.

Within the sample, this clonotype is medium-sized (0.01 to 0.1%). The chain uses TRBV11-2 and TRBJ2-5; D not resolved. The V gene's germline CDR1 is SGHAT and CDR2 FQNNGV. The CDR3 consists of 13 residues. Trimming left V 0 bases short and J 2 bases short, with 4 bases between. CDR3 amino acids: CASSLDLQETQYF. The CDR3, as DNA: TGTGCCAGCAGCTTAGACTTACAAGAGACCCAGTACTTC.

This clonotype was detected ten times or more. This chain links TRBV28 with TRBJ1-4; TRBD1 matches at 9 bases. Trimming removed 5 bases from V and 7 bases from J; junction bases left unmatched: 5. Germline CDR1 and CDR2: MDHEN and SYDVKM. The CDR3 is 14 residues long. CDR3 DNA: TGTGCCAGCAGTAGGACAGGGGAAGGTGAAAAACTGTTTTTT. Amino acids: CASSRTGEGEKLFF.

This clonotype is medium-sized in the sample. The gene calls are TRBV13 and TRBJ1-1, with D possibly TRBD1 on 6 matching bases. The ends were cut back, 6 bases at V and 4 bases at J, with 15 bases in the middle. Germline loops: CDR1 PRHDT, CDR2 FYEKMQ (reference sequence). The CDR3 extends over 14 amino acids. For the CDR3, the DNA is TGTGCCAGCAGACAGGGCGGAGTGAGCACTGAAGCTTTCTTT. Amino acid sequence: CASRQGGVSTEAFF.

This clonotype was detected ten times or more. The V gene is TRBV7-9, the J gene TRBJ2-2; D might be TRBD2 (5 bases). The CDR3 is made up of 17 amino acids. V was clipped by 4 bases and J by 2 bases, with 17 bases between them. The germline V gene has CDR1 SEHNR and CDR2 FQNEAQ (reference sequence). CDR3 nucleotides: TGTGCCAGCAGCTCCAAATTCACCCGGGATAACACCGGGGAGCTGTTTTTT. Its translation is CASSSKFTRDNTGELFF.

This clonotype was seen a few times. The chain employs TRBV6-2 or TRBV6-3 and TRBJ1-1; D possibly corresponds to TRBD1 (6 bases). The CDR3 runs 13 residues. CDR1 and CDR2 (germline): MNHEY, SVGEGT. V shed 7 bases and J shed 1 base, with 10 bases lying between them. The CDR3, as DNA: TGTGCCAGCACCCCCAGGGGGAACACTGAAGCTTTCTTT. Protein sequence: CASTPRGNTEAFF.

This clonotype was counted between two and nine times. The CDR3 loop is CASSSSLVDTQYF. The CDR3 DNA is TGTGCCAGCAGTTCGAGCCTAGTCGATACGCAGTATTTT. V and J are TRBV6-2 or TRBV6-3 and TRBJ2-3, with D unresolved. V was trimmed by 4 bases and J by 6 bases, leaving 11 bases between them. Germline values: CDR1 MNHEY, CDR2 SVGEGT. The CDR3 extends over 13 amino acids.

This clonotype was observed at least ten times. V gene TRBV5-5 combines with J gene TRBJ1-1, with D hard to call. This CDR3 contains 13 residues. Germline V lookup: CDR1 SGHKS, CDR2 YYEKEE (reference sequence). The ends were cut back, 7 bases at V and 2 bases at J, with 12 bases in the middle. The CDR3 region is CASYHPGNTEAFF. CDR3 in DNA: TGTGCCAGCTACCATCCGGGAAACACTGAAGCTTTCTTT.

This clonotype appeared many times. V is TRBV19 and J is TRBJ1-6; the match to TRBD1 covers 8 bases. CDR3 length: 14 residues. CDR1 is LNHDA and CDR2 is SQIVND in the germline V gene (reference sequence). V lost 5 bases to trimming and J lost 9 bases; unmatched junction nucleotides: 6. CDR3 bases: TGTGCCAGTAGTCCTTCGACAGGGGTTTCACCCCTCCACTTT. Its protein product is CASSPSTGVSPLHF. Full variable domain (remainder filled in from reference TRBV19 and TRBJ1-6): DGGITQSPKYLFRKEGQNVTLSCEQNLNHDAMYWYRQDPGQGLRLIYYSQIVNDFQKGDIAEGYSVSREKKESFPLTVTSAQKNPTAFYLCASSPSTGVSPLHFGNGTRLTVT.

This clonotype was observed at least ten times. The rearrangement uses TRBV19 and TRBJ2-1, with 11 positions matching TRBD1. Trimming cost V 3 bases and J 7 bases; bases outside gene matches: 8. This CDR3 region has 16 residues. The V gene's germline CDR1 is LNHDA and CDR2 SQIVND (reference sequence). This CDR3 reads CASSIRDRGYRNEQFF. The CDR3, as DNA: TGTGCCAGTAGTATTCGGGACAGGGGGTACAGAAATGAGCAGTTCTTC.

This clonotype rates as large. The V and J genes are TRBV20-1 and TRBJ2-7, with 7 bases fitting TRBD2. Germline V gene sequence: CDR1 DFQATT, CDR2 SNEGSKA (reference sequence). V shed 3 bases and J 2 bases; nucleotides not matched to a gene: 4. The CDR3 is made up of 13 amino acids. CDR3 nucleotides: TGCAGTGCTAGGGGCCTAGCGGCCTACGAGCAGTACTTC. It translates to CSARGLAAYEQYF.

As to this clonotype: A read error may explain this, as a much larger clone is one base away. The chain joins TRBV15 to TRBJ1-1; D gene ambiguous. Germline V gives CDR1 LNHNV, CDR2 YYDKDF (reference sequence). This CDR3 contains 16 residues. Trimming cost V 3 bases and J 4 bases, with 18 bases left between them. CDR3: CATSSRLLVGGTEAFF. CDR3 DNA sequence: TGTGCCACCAGCAGTCGGCTTCTTGTGGGAGGCACTGAAGCTTTCTTT.

This clonotype is categorized as medium-sized. The chain uses TRBV19 and TRBJ2-1; D call uncertain. The CDR3 runs 13 residues. V gave up 5 bases and J gave up 4 bases, with 9 bases separating them. CDR1 and CDR2 (germline): LNHDA, SQIVND (reference sequence). CDR3 loop: CASSADGYNEQFF. In DNA form, the CDR3 reads TGTGCCAGTAGTGCGGACGGATACAATGAGCAGTTCTTC.

This clonotype was detected ten times or more. This chain joins TRBV6-5 and TRBJ2-1; either TRBD1 or TRBD2 may fit D (6 bases each). The CDR3 is 15 residues long. Germline lookup yields CDR1 MNHEY and CDR2 SVGAGI. Trimming removed 6 bases at V and 2 bases at J, with 14 bases between. Written as DNA, the CDR3 is TGTGCCAGCAGCCTAGAGGGGGGACCCTACAATGAGCAGTTCTTC. Its translation: CASSLEGGPYNEQFF.

This clonotype appeared many times. The chain employs TRBV19 and TRBJ2-1; tentatively, D is TRBD2 (5 bases). CDR1 is LNHDA and CDR2 is SQIVND in the germline V gene (reference sequence). The CDR3 is 15 residues long. Trimming left V 3 bases short and J 0 bases short, with 9 bases between. CDR3 nucleotide sequence: TGTGCCAGTAGTATGGAAGGGAGCTCCTACAATGAGCAGTTCTTC. This codes for CASSMEGSSYNEQFF. The complete variable domain, with remaining parts taken from reference TRBV19 and TRBJ2-1, reads DGGITQSPKYLFRKEGQNVTLSCEQNLNHDAMYWYRQDPGQGLRLIYYSQIVNDFQKGDIAEGYSVSREKKESFPLTVTSAQKNPTAFYLCASSMEGSSYNEQFFGPGTRLTVL.

This clonotype was picked up a small number of times. This chain joins TRBV7-8 and TRBJ1-1; TRBD1 matches 7 bases. Germline V gives CDR1 SGHVS, CDR2 FQNEAQ. This CDR3 is built from 14 residues. V lost 4 bases and J lost 5; bases outside the gene matches: 7. The CDR3 spells CASSSGTAGTEAFF. CDR3 in DNA: TGTGCCAGCAGCTCCGGGACAGCGGGGACTGAAGCTTTCTTT.

By share of the sample, this clonotype is medium-sized. V gene TRBV24-1 combines with J gene TRBJ1-5; TRBD1 aligns across 7 bases. V lost 5 bases and J lost 6; bases outside the gene matches: 6. The CDR3 sequence is 14 residues long. Germline values: CDR1 KGHDR, CDR2 SFDVKD. The CDR3 sequence is CATSGSGGVQPQHF. The CDR3 DNA is TGTGCCACCAGTGGGTCAGGGGGAGTTCAGCCCCAGCATTTT.